These T cell receptor beta chains were read from a single sample in a study of regulatory and conventional T cells in RAG deficiency. The data were produced by immunoSEQ multiplex PCR, yet TCRdb's version contains in-frame clones alone and is incomplete. The data hold roughly 45,000 clones, with 75% to 90% observed a single time. This sample was shared with a second study, whose subject was regulatory T cells.

Sequenced sample: CD4+ effector T cells sorted from blood. The receptor source for this set is a human donor in good health. CDR3s include the opening cysteine and the closing phenylalanine or tryptophan. Each record gives: V gene, D gene, J gene, clone size, CDR3 protein, CDR3 DNA. D genes are given only for firm matches. Clone sizes are given selectively: once, few, many, or a class where the clone is expanded.

v_gene: TRBV5-5
d_gene: -
j_gene: TRBJ1-5
abundance: -
CDR3aa: CASSGGRAQPQHF
CDR3nt: TGTGCCAGCAGCGGGGGGAGGGCTCAGCCCCAGCATTTT

v_gene: TRBV7-8
d_gene: -
j_gene: TRBJ1-6
abundance: -
CDR3aa: CASSLFMDSPLHF
CDR3nt: TGTGCCAGCAGCCTATTCATGGATTCACCCCTCCACTTT

v_gene: TRBV5-1
d_gene: TRBD1
j_gene: TRBJ1-1
abundance: -
CDR3aa: CASSYRGFAEAFF
CDR3nt: TGCGCCAGCAGTTACAGGGGGTTCGCTGAAGCTTTCTTT

v_gene: TRBV6-6
d_gene: -
j_gene: TRBJ1-5
abundance: -
CDR3aa: CASSYQVSNQPQHF
CDR3nt: TGTGCCAGCAGTTACCAGGTTAGCAATCAGCCCCAGCATTTT

v_gene: TRBV30
d_gene: -
j_gene: TRBJ2-7
abundance: -
CDR3aa: CAWGIHHEQYF
CDR3nt: TGTGCCTGGGGGATCCACCACGAGCAGTACTTC

v_gene: TRBV28
d_gene: -
j_gene: TRBJ1-3
abundance: -
CDR3aa: CASSFLTLRTESSGNTIYF
CDR3nt: TGTGCCAGCAGTTTCCTCACACTACGGACCGAAAGCTCTGGAAACACCATATATTTT

v_gene: TRBV7-3
d_gene: TRBD1
j_gene: TRBJ2-3
abundance: -
CDR3aa: CASSLNRGPDTQYF
CDR3nt: TGTGCCAGCAGCTTGAACAGGGGACCAGATACGCAGTATTTT

v_gene: TRBV6-5
d_gene: -
j_gene: TRBJ2-5
abundance: -
CDR3aa: CASSESLETQYF
CDR3nt: TGTGCCAGCAGTGAATCATTGGAGACCCAGTACTTC

v_gene: TRBV7-4
d_gene: -
j_gene: TRBJ1-4
abundance: -
CDR3aa: CASSLLGGGRGEKLFF
CDR3nt: TGTGCCAGCAGCTTGCTTGGGGGGGGGCGCGGGGAAAAACTGTTTTTT

v_gene: TRBV6-1
d_gene: TRBD1
j_gene: TRBJ2-5
abundance: -
CDR3aa: CASRELGQGNSGGFGETQYF
CDR3nt: TGTGCCAGCAGGGAACTTGGACAGGGGAACTCGGGAGGTTTTGGAGAGACCCAGTACTTC

v_gene: TRBV7-8
d_gene: -
j_gene: TRBJ2-1
abundance: -
CDR3aa: CASRIGANEQFF
CDR3nt: TGTGCCAGCAGAATAGGGGCGAATGAGCAGTTCTTC

v_gene: TRBV7-2
d_gene: -
j_gene: TRBJ2-1
abundance: -
CDR3aa: CASSLAWQSSYNEQFF
CDR3nt: TGTGCCAGCAGCTTAGCGTGGCAGAGCTCCTACAATGAGCAGTTCTTC

v_gene: TRBV7-9
d_gene: -
j_gene: TRBJ2-3
abundance: -
CDR3aa: CASSLEGPQSRTDTQYF
CDR3nt: TGTGCCAGCAGCTTAGAAGGGCCCCAGTCTCGCACAGATACGCAGTATTTT

v_gene: TRBV27
d_gene: -
j_gene: TRBJ2-2
abundance: -
CDR3aa: CASSLGQGFTGELFF
CDR3nt: TGTGCCAGCAGTTTAGGGCAGGGGTTCACCGGGGAGCTGTTTTTT

v_gene: TRBV7-9
d_gene: TRBD1
j_gene: TRBJ1-4
abundance: few
CDR3aa: CASSLGYGTETYNEKLFF
CDR3nt: TGTGCCAGCAGCTTAGGATACGGGACAGAGACCTATAATGAAAAACTGTTTTTT

v_gene: TRBV11-2
d_gene: -
j_gene: TRBJ1-2
abundance: once
CDR3aa: CASSPSSGYGYTF
CDR3nt: TGTGCCAGCAGCCCATCCTCTGGCTATGGCTACACCTTC

v_gene: TRBV7-8
d_gene: TRBD1
j_gene: TRBJ1-6
abundance: -
CDR3aa: CASSMNTGALGSPLHF
CDR3nt: TGTGCCAGCAGCATGAATACAGGGGCGCTCGGTTCACCCCTCCACTTT